A single sample gave rise to the 10 T cell receptor beta chains below, sequenced in a study of cytomegalovirus exposure and HLA in healthy donors. 60 Vbeta and 13 Jbeta primers were used in PCR. TCRdb's table, derived via immunoSEQ multiplex PCR, lists solely in-frame clones and lacks some. Here the sample spans about 240,000 clones, around 80% being singletons. The sample consisted of PBMCs. The receptors shown here come from a woman in her sixties or seventies in good health and CMV-seropositive.

The chain has TRBV6-1 and TRBJ1-2; possible D gene TRBD1, 5 bases. Germline V CDR1 and CDR2: MNHNS, SASEGT. This CDR3 spans 15 amino acids. The V and J ends lost 4 bases and 7 bases respectively, with 19 bases between them. CDR3 loop: CASSGQPQKGGGYTF. CDR3 nucleotide sequence: TGTGCCAGCAGTGGACAGCCCCAAAAAGGTGGTGGCTACACCTTC.

The chain employs TRBV7-9 and TRBJ2-3, with no clear D. The germline gives CDR1 SEHNR, CDR2 FQNEAQ (reference sequence). This CDR3 has 13 residues. CDR3 nucleotides: TGTGCAGTTGGGCAGCTAAGCACAGATACGCAGTATTTT. This translates into CAVGQLSTDTQYF.

The chain is built from TRBV19 and TRBJ2-1; 10 bases align to TRBD2. CDR1 and CDR2 from the germline V gene are LNHDA and SQIVND (reference sequence). The CDR3 covers 15 residues. Germline trimming cut 4 bases from V and 7 bases from J; bases unmatched to any gene: 7. The chain's CDR3 is CASSTPSGSKNEQFF. The CDR3 nucleotides read TGTGCCAGTAGTACCCCTAGCGGGAGCAAGAATGAGCAGTTCTTC.

V is TRBV6-5 and J is TRBJ1-1, with D tentatively TRBD1 (5 bases). This CDR3 spans 12 amino acids. Germline CDR1 is MNHEY and CDR2 is SVGAGI. Trimming cost V 2 bases and J 6 bases, with 7 bases left between them. DNA of the CDR3: TGTGCCAGCAGTTACGGGGGGTCTGAAGCTTTCTTT. Its protein product is CASSYGGSEAFF.

This clone was observed a few times. The chain joins TRBV10-2 to TRBJ2-4, with a weak D call TRBD1 (5 bases). There are 16 residues in the CDR3. CDR1 is WSHSY and CDR2 is SAAADI in the germline V gene. Trimming shortened V by 6 bases and J by 7 bases, and 22 bases separated the two germline ends. The CDR3 region has the DNA TGCGCCAGCAGAGGAAGGGGCCTAAAACCCAGTAACATTCAGTACTTC. It codes for CASRGRGLKPSNIQYF.

V and J are TRBV6-5 and TRBJ1-1; D not certain. V lost 7 bases to trimming and J lost 3 bases, with 12 bases between them. Germline CDR1 is MNHEY and CDR2 is SVGAGI. The CDR3 spans 13 residues. CDR3 in amino acids: CASKRRDDTEAFF. DNA of the CDR3: TGTGCCAGCAAACGTCGGGATGACACTGAAGCTTTCTTT.

This chain connects TRBV2 to TRBJ2-3, with 7 nucleotides matching TRBD2. Trimming took 8 bases from V and 4 from J; bases not matched to a gene: 6. The CDR3 runs to 13 residues. Germline CDR1 is SNHLY and CDR2 is FYNNEI. This chain's CDR3 is CASLFAGADTQYF. The CDR3 bases are TGTGCCAGCCTCTTTGCGGGAGCAGATACGCAGTATTTT.

The chain is built from TRBV4-1 and TRBJ2-4; 8 bases agree with TRBD2. Per germline, CDR1 MGHRA and CDR2 YSYEKL. The CDR3 is 17 residues long. Germline trimming cut 2 bases from V and 0 bases from J; bases unmatched to any gene: 6. The CDR3 coding sequence is TGCGCCAGCAGCCAACCTACTAGCGGAGTAGCCAAAAACATTCAGTACTTC. It yields the protein CASSQPTSGVAKNIQYF.

A remark on this clone: Germline and junction disagree at one end, which may indicate a read error. This chain uses TRBV25-1 with TRBJ2-7; 8 positions match TRBD1. CDR1 MGHDK and CDR2 SYGVNS come from the germline V gene. CDR3 length equals 17 residues. CDR3 sequence reads: CAGSGPRPTGDRYEQYF. The DNA of the CDR3 is TGTGCCGGCAGTGGCCCCCGCCCGACAGGGGACAGGTACGAGCAGTACTTC.

The V call is TRBV5-1, the J call TRBJ2-7; 9 bases line up with TRBD1. Per the germline V gene, CDR1 is SGHRS and CDR2 is YFSETQ. After removal of 4 bases from V and 6 bases from J, the junction contained 8 bases not matched to a gene. This CDR3 spans 14 amino acids. Here the CDR3 DNA reads TGCGCCAGCAGCACCGGGGACAGGGCAGGCGAGCAGTACTTC. This sequence encodes CASSTGDRAGEQYF.